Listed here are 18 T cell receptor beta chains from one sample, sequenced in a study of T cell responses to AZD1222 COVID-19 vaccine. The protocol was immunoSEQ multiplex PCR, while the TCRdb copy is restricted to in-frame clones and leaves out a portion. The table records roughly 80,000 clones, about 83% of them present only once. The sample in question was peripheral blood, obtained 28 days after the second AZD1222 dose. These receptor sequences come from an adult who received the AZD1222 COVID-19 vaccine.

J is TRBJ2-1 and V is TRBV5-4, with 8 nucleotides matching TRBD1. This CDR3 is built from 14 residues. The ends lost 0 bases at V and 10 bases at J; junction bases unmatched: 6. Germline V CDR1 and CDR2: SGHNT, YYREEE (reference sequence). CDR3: CASSLGTGFKEQFF. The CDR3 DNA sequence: TGTGCCAGCAGCTTGGGGACAGGGTTTAAGGAGCAGTTCTTC.

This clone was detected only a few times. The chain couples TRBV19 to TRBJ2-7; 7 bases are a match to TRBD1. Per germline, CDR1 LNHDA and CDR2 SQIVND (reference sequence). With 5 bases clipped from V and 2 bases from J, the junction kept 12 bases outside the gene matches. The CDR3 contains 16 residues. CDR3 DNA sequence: TGTGCCAGTAGTCTTCACAGGGGACGATCCGCCTACGAGCAGTACTTC. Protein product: CASSLHRGRSAYEQYF.

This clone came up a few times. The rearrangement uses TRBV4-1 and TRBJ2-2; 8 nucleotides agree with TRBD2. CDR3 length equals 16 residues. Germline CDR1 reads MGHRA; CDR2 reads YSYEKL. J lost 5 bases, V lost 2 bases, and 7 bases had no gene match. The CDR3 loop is CASSQLAGRWTGELFF. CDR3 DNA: TGCGCCAGCAGCCAATTAGCGGGGAGGTGGACCGGGGAGCTGTTTTTT.

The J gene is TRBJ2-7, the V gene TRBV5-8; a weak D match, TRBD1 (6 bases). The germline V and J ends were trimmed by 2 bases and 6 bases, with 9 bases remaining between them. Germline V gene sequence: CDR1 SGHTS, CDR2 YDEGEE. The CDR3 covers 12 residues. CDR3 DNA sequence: TGTGCCAGCAGCTTTACAGGGATCGAGCAGTACTTC. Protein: CASSFTGIEQYF.

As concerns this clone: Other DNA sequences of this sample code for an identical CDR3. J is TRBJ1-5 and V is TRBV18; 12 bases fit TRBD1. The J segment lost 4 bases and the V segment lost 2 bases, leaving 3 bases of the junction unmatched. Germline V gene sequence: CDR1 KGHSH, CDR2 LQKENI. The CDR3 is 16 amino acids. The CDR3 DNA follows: TGTGCCAGCTCACCAGGGACAGGGGGCTTGAATCAGCCCCAGCATTTT. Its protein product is CASSPGTGGLNQPQHF.

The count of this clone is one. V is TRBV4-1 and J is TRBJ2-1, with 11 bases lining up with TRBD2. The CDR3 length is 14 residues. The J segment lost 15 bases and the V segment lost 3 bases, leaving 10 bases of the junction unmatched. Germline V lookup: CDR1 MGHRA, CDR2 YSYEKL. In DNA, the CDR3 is TGCGCCAGCAGCCACCTAGCGGGGGGTCCCGCATGGTTCTTC. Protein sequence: CASSHLAGGPAWFF.

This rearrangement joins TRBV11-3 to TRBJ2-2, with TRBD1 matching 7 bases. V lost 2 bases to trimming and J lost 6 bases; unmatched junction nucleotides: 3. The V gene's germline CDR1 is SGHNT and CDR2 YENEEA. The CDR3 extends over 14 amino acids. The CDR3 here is CASSLIGTAGELFF. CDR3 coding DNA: TGTGCCAGCAGCTTAATCGGGACAGCCGGGGAGCTGTTTTTT.

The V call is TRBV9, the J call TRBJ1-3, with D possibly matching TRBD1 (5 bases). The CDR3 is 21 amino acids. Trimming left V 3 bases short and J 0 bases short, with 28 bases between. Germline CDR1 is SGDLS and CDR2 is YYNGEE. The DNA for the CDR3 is TGTGCCAGCAGCGCCTGGAAGGGTACGGGACTCCCTAAGGGCTCTGGAAACACCATATATTTT. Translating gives CASSAWKGTGLPKGSGNTIYF.

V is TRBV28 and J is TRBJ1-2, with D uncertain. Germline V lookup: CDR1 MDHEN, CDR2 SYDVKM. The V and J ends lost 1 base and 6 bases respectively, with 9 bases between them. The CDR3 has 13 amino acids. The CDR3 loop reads CASSLLSGDGYTF. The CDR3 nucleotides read TGTGCCAGCAGTTTATTGTCCGGGGATGGCTACACCTTC.

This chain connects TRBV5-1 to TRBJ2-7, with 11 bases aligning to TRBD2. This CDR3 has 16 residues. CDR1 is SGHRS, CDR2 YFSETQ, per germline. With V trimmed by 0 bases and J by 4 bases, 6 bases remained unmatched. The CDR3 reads CASSLEGLAALYEQYF. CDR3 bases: TGCGCCAGCAGCTTGGAGGGACTAGCGGCGCTTTACGAGCAGTACTTC. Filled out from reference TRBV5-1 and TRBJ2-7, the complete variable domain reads KAGVTQTPRYLIKTRGQQVTLSCSPISGHRSVSWYQQTPGQGLQFLFEYFSETQRNKGNFPGRFSGRQFSNSRSEMNVSTLELGDSALYLCASSLEGLAALYEQYFGPGTRLTVT.

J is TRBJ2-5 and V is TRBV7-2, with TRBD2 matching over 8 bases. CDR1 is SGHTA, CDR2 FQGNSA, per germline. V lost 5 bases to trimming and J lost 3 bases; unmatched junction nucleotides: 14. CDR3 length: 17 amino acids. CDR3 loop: CASSPYPQRGQKETQYF. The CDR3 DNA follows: TGTGCCAGCAGCCCCTACCCCCAGCGGGGGCAAAAAGAGACCCAGTACTTC.

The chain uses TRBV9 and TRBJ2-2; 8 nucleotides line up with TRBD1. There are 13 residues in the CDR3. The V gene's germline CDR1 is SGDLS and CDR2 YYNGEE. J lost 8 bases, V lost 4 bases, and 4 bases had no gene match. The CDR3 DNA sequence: TGTGCCAGCAGCATACAGGGGGAGGGGGAGCTGTTTTTT. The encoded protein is CASSIQGEGELFF.

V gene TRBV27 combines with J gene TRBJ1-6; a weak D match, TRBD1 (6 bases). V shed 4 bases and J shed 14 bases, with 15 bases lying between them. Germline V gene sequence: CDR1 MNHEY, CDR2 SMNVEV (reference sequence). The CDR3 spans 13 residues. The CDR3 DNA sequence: TGTGCCAGCAGTTCCCTATGGGACAAGGCCCTCCACTTT. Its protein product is CASSSLWDKALHF.

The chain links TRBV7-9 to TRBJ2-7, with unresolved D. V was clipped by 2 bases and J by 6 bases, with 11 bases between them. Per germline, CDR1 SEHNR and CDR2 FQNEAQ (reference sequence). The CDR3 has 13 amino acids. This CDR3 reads CASSLLEQSEQYF. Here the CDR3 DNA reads TGTGCCAGCAGCTTATTAGAGCAAAGCGAGCAGTACTTC.

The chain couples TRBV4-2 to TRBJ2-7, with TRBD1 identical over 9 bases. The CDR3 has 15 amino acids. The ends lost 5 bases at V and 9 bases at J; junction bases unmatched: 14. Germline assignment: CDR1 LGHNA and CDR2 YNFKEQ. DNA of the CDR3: TGTGCCAGCAGCTATGGGACAGGGAGAGATAACGGGCAGTACTTC. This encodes CASSYGTGRDNGQYF.

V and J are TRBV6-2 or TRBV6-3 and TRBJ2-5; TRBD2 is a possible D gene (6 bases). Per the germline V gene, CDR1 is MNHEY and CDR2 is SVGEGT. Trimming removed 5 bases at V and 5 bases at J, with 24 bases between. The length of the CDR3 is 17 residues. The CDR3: CASSARLSGGGRETQYF. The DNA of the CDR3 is TGTGCCAGCAGTGCCCGACTTTCTGGGGGAGGCCGTGAGACCCAGTACTTC.

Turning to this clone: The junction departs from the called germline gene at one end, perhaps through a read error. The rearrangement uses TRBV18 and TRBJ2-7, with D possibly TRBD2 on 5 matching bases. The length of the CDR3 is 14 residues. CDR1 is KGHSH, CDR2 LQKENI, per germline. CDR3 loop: CASSPPGDLWEPYF. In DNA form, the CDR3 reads TGTGCCAGCTCACCACCGGGCGATCTATGGGAGCCGTACTTC.

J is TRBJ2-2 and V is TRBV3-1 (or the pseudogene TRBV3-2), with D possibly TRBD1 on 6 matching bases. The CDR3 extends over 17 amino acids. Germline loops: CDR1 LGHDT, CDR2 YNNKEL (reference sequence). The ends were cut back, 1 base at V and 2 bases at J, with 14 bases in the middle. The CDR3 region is CASSQVPGTSNTGELFF. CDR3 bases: TGTGCCAGCAGCCAAGTCCCGGGGACATCCAACACCGGGGAGCTGTTTTTT.